Presented here are 8 T cell receptor beta chains from one specimen sequenced in a study of post-analysis software for immune sequencing data. Notes on the study in general: Controls had lower frequencies than patients of roughly five TRBV segments, which included TRBV5-6, TRBV5-1 and TRBV20-1.

cDNA libraries of TCR beta carried unique molecular identifiers. One entry per CDR3 protein, called by TCRdb with MiXCR from the PCR reads. The repertoire includes about 460,000 distinct CDR3 sequences, over 35% of them detected once, and 12% sits in the top ten. What these receptors recognize is not known. Sequencing input: blood. The receptors stem from a girl aged 10 to 17 with multiple sclerosis.

V usage is TRBV10-3 and J usage is TRBJ2-7; possibly TRBD2 for D (6 bases). This CDR3 has 17 amino acids. Germline V gene sequence: CDR1 ENHRY, CDR2 SYGVKD. Trimming left V 2 bases short and J 0 bases short, with 17 bases between. The CDR3 sequence is CAISEQKGLFSSYEQYF. The CDR3 coding sequence is TGTGCCATCAGTGAGCAGAAGGGACTCTTCAGCTCCTACGAGCAGTACTTC.

Concerning this clonotype: Germline and junction disagree at one end, which may indicate a read error. This CDR3 reads CSARALRGDQPLHF. The DNA for the CDR3 is TGCAGTGCTAGAGCTTTGAGGGGGGATCAGCCCCTGCATTTT. The gene calls are TRBV20-1 and TRBJ1-5, with D perhaps TRBD1 (6 bases). The germline V gene has CDR1 DFQATT and CDR2 SNEGSKA (reference sequence). The CDR3 totals 14 residues.

The rearrangement joins TRBV6-1 to TRBJ2-1; 12 bases agree with TRBD1. CDR3 length equals 16 residues. J lost 8 bases, V lost 4 bases, and 9 bases had no gene match. CDR1 is MNHNS and CDR2 is SASEGT in the germline V gene. CDR3 coding DNA: TGTGCCAGCAGTGGACGCCGGGACAGGGGGCGATATGAGCAGTTCTTC. This encodes CASSGRRDRGRYEQFF.

DNA for the CDR3: TGTGCCAGCAGCTTAGTCTCGAGGGATAATGAGCAGTTCTTC. Translation: CASSLVSRDNEQFF. The V call is TRBV7-2, the J call TRBJ2-1; D perhaps matches TRBD2 (5 bases). Germline loops: CDR1 SGHTA, CDR2 FQGNSA. The CDR3 loop spans 14 amino acids. V was clipped by 1 base and J by 7 bases, with 11 bases between them.

This clonotype came up a few times. The rearrangement links TRBV20-1 to TRBJ2-5, with 8 bases that match TRBD2. The V segment lost 7 bases and the J segment 3 bases; nucleotides outside the gene matches: 7. Germline-derived CDR1 and CDR2 are DFQATT and SNEGSKA (reference sequence). CDR3 length: 13 amino acids. CDR3 residues: CSVNPAGEETQYF. CDR3 in DNA: TGCAGTGTCAACCCAGCGGGGGAAGAGACCCAGTACTTC.

This clonotype was seen just once. The chain couples TRBV12-3 or TRBV12-4 to TRBJ2-5, with D perhaps being TRBD1 or TRBD2 (6 bases each). The CDR3 has 15 residues. Deletions cut 6 bases from V and 11 bases from J, with 25 bases between. CDR3 protein: CASSTWEAGGNEQYF. For the CDR3, the DNA is TGTGCCAGCAGCACCTGGGAGGCCGGGGGCAATGAGCAGTACTTC.

In regard to this clonotype: One end of the junction is discordant with germline, which a read error may explain. The rearrangement links TRBV5-5 to TRBJ1-5; 8 positions agree with TRBD1. Germline V gene lookup returns CDR1 SGHKS and CDR2 YYEKEE (reference sequence). This CDR3 has 15 amino acids. CDR3 sequence reads: CASSLGTGPNQPRHF. Written as DNA, the CDR3 is TGTGCCAGCAGCTTAGGGACAGGACCCAATCAGCCCCGGCATTTT.

This clonotype showed up just a few times. The chain has TRBV20-1 and TRBJ2-7, with 7 bases aligning to TRBD2. Trimming at V came to 0 bases and at J to 0 bases, leaving 8 bases not matched to a gene. The CDR3 consists of 16 residues. Germline V CDR1 and CDR2: DFQATT, SNEGSKA (reference sequence). The CDR3 sequence is CSARDVAGGFSYEQYF. The CDR3 DNA is TGCAGTGCTAGAGATGTAGCGGGTGGATTCTCCTACGAGCAGTACTTC.